This TCR beta chain stems from a study of a mutant IDH1 vaccine in newly diagnosed glioma. Overall study context: Vaccination was launched 4-6 weeks after radiotherapy alone, or with temozolomide cycles. Prior therapy was radiotherapy, temozolomide, or both; most received both. Study-wide results and caveats: Most patients, 85% to 95%, showed vaccine-induced immune responses.

Sequenced by immunoSEQ multiplex PCR; TCRdb stores in-frame clones only, minus some. Here the sample spans roughly 34,000 clones, roughly 50% being singletons. On this clone: Its target is not known.

The CDR3 spans 15 residues. CDR1 and CDR2 (germline): SQVTM, ANQGSEA. V lost 0 bases and J 3 bases, leaving 15 bases between the germline ends. Time point reported: week 5, during vaccination. Vaccine doses each comprised 300 ug of mutant IDH1 20-mer peptide, with topical imiquimod. The specimen comprised PBMCs, sampled from a glioma patient whose treatment included an IDH1 peptide vaccine. The chain has TRBV29-1 and TRBJ2-7; tentatively, D is TRBD1 or TRBD2 (5 bases each). This sequence originates from a young woman with glioma. CDR3 sequence: CSVEDLRDGHYEQYF. CDR3 DNA: TGCAGCGTTGAAGATCTAAGGGACGGCCACTACGAGCAGTACTTC.